Listed below are T cell receptor beta chains from one sample, sequenced in a study of blood T cells in healthy people across ages. TCRdb itself ran the 5' RACE reads through MiXCR, one entry per CDR3 protein. The sample holds about 700,000 distinct CDR3 sequences, less than 40% seen once. Input material: blood. The receptors stem from a woman over 75 in good health. Both conserved end residues are part of each CDR3. The D gene is left open where the match is weak. Some rows mark clone size as missing; the rest say once, few, many or name a class of expanded clone.

v_gene,j_gene,d_gene,abundance,len,CDR3aa,CDR3nt
TRBV2,TRBJ2-1,-,-,13,CASSVEVTETQFF,TGTGCCAGCAGTGTAGAGGTTACGGAGACCCAGTTCTTC
TRBV6-5,TRBJ2-7,TRBD2,many,14,CATSSGGIAYEQYF,TGTGCCACCTCTAGCGGGGGAATTGCCTACGAGCAGTACTTC
TRBV5-5,TRBJ1-2,TRBD1,-,17,CASSLALSGGPGYGYTF,TGTGCCAGCAGCTTGGCGTTGTCAGGGGGCCCGGGCTATGGCTACACCTTC
TRBV5-1,TRBJ2-3,-,many,12,CASSFGLDTQYF,TGCGCCAGCAGCTTCGGACTAGATACGCAGTATTTT
TRBV4-2,TRBJ1-6,-,many,15,CASSQEDGYNSPLHF,TGTGCCAGCAGCCAGGAGGACGGATATAATTCACCCCTCCACTTT
TRBV6-2/TRBV6-3,TRBJ2-5,-,many,12,CASSRARGTQYF,TGTGCCAGCAGTAGAGCGAGGGGGACCCAGTACTTC
TRBV7-2,TRBJ2-5,-,many,16,CASSSGPGEPEETQYF,TGTGCCAGCAGCTCCGGACCCGGCGAACCCGAAGAGACCCAGTACTTC
TRBV3-1,TRBJ2-5,-,many,15,CASSQLGTPSETQYF,TGTGCCAGCAGCCAGCTCGGGACCCCGAGCGAGACCCAGTACTTC
TRBV6-2/TRBV6-3,TRBJ2-5,TRBD1,-,15,CASNLGQGRRETQYF,TGTGCCAGCAATCTCGGACAGGGGCGGAGAGAGACCCAGTACTTC
TRBV20-1,TRBJ1-1,-,few,16,CSARDQGGVGVTEAFF,TGCAGTGCTAGAGATCAAGGAGGGGTGGGTGTCACTGAAGCTTTCTTT
TRBV5-1,TRBJ2-7,TRBD1,many,17,CASSLTPGQGRSYEQYF,TGCGCCAGCAGCTTGACACCGGGACAGGGTCGTAGCTACGAGCAGTACTTC
TRBV6-6,TRBJ1-2,-,-,13,CASSLKRGDGYTF,TGTGCCAGCAGCCTCAAGAGGGGGGATGGCTACACCTTC
TRBV30,TRBJ2-1,-,-,14,CAWSCRGAYNEQFF,TGTGCCTGGAGTTGCAGGGGGGCCTACAATGAGCAGTTCTTC
TRBV20-1,TRBJ2-5,-,many,13,CSARDPGIQTQYF,TGCAGTGCTAGAGATCCGGGGATACAGACCCAGTACTTC
TRBV10-3,TRBJ1-4,-,many,13,CAISESGSEKLFF,TGTGCCATCAGTGAGTCCGGGAGCGAAAAACTGTTTTTT
TRBV28,TRBJ2-5,TRBD2,many,16,CASSRAAGASGETQYF,TGTGCCAGCAGCCGAGCAGCGGGGGCCTCGGGGGAGACCCAGTACTTC
TRBV12-3/TRBV12-4,TRBJ1-4,TRBD1,-,17,CASSELRAGTGSEKLFF,TGTGCCAGCAGCGAGTTACGGGCCGGGACAGGGTCTGAAAAACTGTTTTTT
TRBV6-1,TRBJ2-1,-,many,14,CASKPGPSGNEQFF,TGTGCCAGCAAGCCGGGACCCTCGGGCAATGAGCAGTTCTTC
TRBV16,TRBJ2-5,-,-,13,CASSQAQAETQYF,TGTGCCAGCAGCCAAGCACAGGCAGAGACCCAGTACTTC
TRBV10-3,TRBJ2-3,-,-,13,CAISESDTDTQYF,TGTGCCATCAGTGAGTCGGACACAGATACGCAGTATTTT
TRBV7-2,TRBJ2-5,TRBD2,many,17,CASSWASGGRFQETQYF,TGTGCCAGCAGCTGGGCCAGCGGGGGCCGTTTCCAAGAGACCCAGTACTTC
TRBV5-1,TRBJ2-3,TRBD1,many,15,CASSSRRQGTDTQYF,TGCGCCAGCAGCTCTAGGAGACAGGGAACAGATACGCAGTATTTT
TRBV5-1,TRBJ2-1,TRBD2,many,17,CASSIGTSGVPYNEQFF,TGCGCCAGCAGCATAGGGACTAGCGGGGTACCCTACAATGAGCAGTTCTTC
TRBV20-1,TRBJ2-5,TRBD1,-,13,CSALRTGLETQYF,TGCAGTGCTCTGCGGACAGGGCTAGAGACCCAGTACTTC
TRBV5-1,TRBJ1-6,-,-,15,CASSLAGVMYSPLHF,TGCGCCAGCAGCTTGGCCGGGGTAATGTATTCACCCCTCCACTTT
TRBV20-1,TRBJ2-1,-,many,17,CSARGAYAGQKYNEQFF,TGCAGTGCTAGGGGGGCTTACGCGGGTCAGAAATACAATGAGCAGTTCTTC
TRBV5-1,TRBJ1-1,-,-,14,CASSRTALNTEAFF,TGCGCCAGCAGCAGGACAGCCTTGAACACTGAAGCTTTCTTT
TRBV25-1,TRBJ2-5,-,many,17,CASTAGSRPNPRETQYF,TGTGCCAGCACTGCGGGATCCCGACCTAATCCACGGGAGACCCAGTACTTC
TRBV5-1,TRBJ2-2,-,-,15,CASSFSQGSTGELFF,TGCGCCAGCAGCTTCAGTCAGGGGTCCACCGGGGAGCTGTTTTTT
TRBV7-9,TRBJ2-7,-,once,13,CASSSGSEGEQYF,TGTGCCAGCAGCTCCGGGAGTGAGGGTGAGCAGTACTTC
TRBV29-1,TRBJ1-5,-,-,14,CSVEDEGSNQPQHF,TGCAGCGTTGAAGATGAGGGAAGCAATCAGCCCCAGCATTTT
TRBV25-1,TRBJ1-2,TRBD1,many,12,CASTRGTDGYTF,TGTGCCAGCACCAGGGGGACAGATGGCTACACCTTC
TRBV27,TRBJ1-4,-,few,14,CASRKGPNNEKLFF,TGTGCCAGCAGAAAGGGACCGAATAATGAAAAACTGTTTTTT
TRBV5-1,TRBJ2-7,TRBD2,-,15,CASKGTSGAYNEQYF,TGCGCCAGCAAGGGGACTAGCGGGGCCTACAATGAGCAGTACTTC
TRBV9,TRBJ2-7,TRBD2,-,15,CASSIGLAGSYEQYF,TGTGCCAGCAGCATAGGGCTAGCGGGGTCTTACGAGCAGTACTTC
TRBV24-1,TRBJ2-3,-,once,19,CATSDSAGLSRFFTGTQYF,TGTGCCACCAGTGATTCGGCTGGACTTTCCAGATTTTTCACAGGTACGCAGTATTTT
TRBV4-3,TRBJ2-7,-,many,12,CALGDPHYEQYF,TGCGCCCTCGGGGACCCACACTACGAGCAGTACTTC
TRBV5-1,TRBJ1-6,-,few,16,CASGQGPSSYNPPLHF,TGCGCCAGCGGGCAGGGCCCGAGCTCCTATAATCCACCCCTCCACTTT
TRBV7-7,TRBJ2-1,TRBD1,once,15,CASSPHRGLYNEQFF,TGTGCTAGCAGCCCCCACAGGGGTTTGTACAATGAGCAGTTCTTC
TRBV3-1,TRBJ2-2,TRBD2,-,16,CASSLIAGVNTGELFF,TGCGCCAGCAGCCTAATAGCGGGGGTGAACACCGGGGAGCTGTTTTTT
TRBV6-1,TRBJ1-2,TRBD1,many,15,CASSEEPGGFYGYTF,TGTGCCAGCAGTGAAGAGCCAGGGGGCTTCTATGGCTACACCTTC
TRBV30,TRBJ2-4,-,-,21,CARSLLRAGRPTRVAKNIQYF,TGTGCCCGGAGTCTGCTGAGGGCGGGACGCCCGACAAGGGTAGCCAAAAACATTCAGTACTTC
TRBV28,TRBJ1-1,-,-,12,CASRVNVAEAFF,TGTGCCAGCAGGGTAAATGTCGCTGAAGCTTTCTTT
TRBV18,TRBJ2-2,-,-,12,CASSKDTGELFF,TGTGCCAGCTCAAAGGACACCGGGGAGCTGTTTTTT
TRBV6-5,TRBJ2-1,TRBD2,-,15,CASRTVAGPYNEQFF,TGTGCCAGCAGAACCGTAGCGGGTCCGTACAATGAGCAGTTCTTC
TRBV20-1,TRBJ2-5,TRBD1,many,15,CSARDLATGQETQYF,TGCAGTGCTAGAGATCTCGCGACAGGGCAAGAGACCCAGTACTTC
TRBV20-1,TRBJ2-3,TRBD2,many,15,CSARTGTSSTDTQYF,TGCAGTGCGCGAACCGGGACTAGTAGCACAGATACGCAGTATTTT
TRBV30,TRBJ1-5,-,-,13,CAWSLESAEPQHF,TGTGCCTGGAGCCTCGAGTCCGCGGAGCCCCAGCATTTT
TRBV7-2,TRBJ2-5,-,-,17,CASSLALWRNSRNEQYF,TGTGCCAGCAGCTTAGCGCTTTGGCGCAACTCTCGCAATGAGCAGTACTTC
TRBV12-3/TRBV12-4,TRBJ1-5,-,many,13,CASSLQIRQPQHF,TGTGCCAGCAGTTTACAGATTAGACAGCCCCAGCATTTT
TRBV7-2,TRBJ2-4,-,many,15,CASSFEPGVKNIQYF,TGTGCCAGCAGCTTCGAACCGGGGGTCAAAAACATTCAGTACTTC
TRBV20-1,TRBJ2-5,-,many,12,CSARLPPKAQYF,TGCAGTGCTAGACTGCCCCCCAAGGCCCAGTACTTC
TRBV28,TRBJ2-1,-,many,13,CASSPSSYNGQFF,TGTGCCAGCTCCCCAAGCTCCTACAATGGGCAGTTCTTC
TRBV6-1,TRBJ2-4,-,-,16,CASAAQGRQAKDIQYF,TGTGCCAGCGCCGCTCAGGGGCGCCAGGCGAAGGACATTCAGTACTTC
TRBV7-3,TRBJ2-3,-,-,15,CASSLNGRSGDTQYF,TGTGCCAGCAGCTTAAACGGGAGATCTGGAGATACGCAGTATTTT
TRBV19,TRBJ1-6,-,many,15,CASSTQGTSGTPLHF,TGTGCCAGTAGTACTCAGGGGACCTCTGGGACACCCCTCCACTTT
TRBV5-1,TRBJ2-7,TRBD1,many,15,CASRIQGTGTYEQYF,TGCGCCAGCCGCATACAGGGGACGGGGACCTACGAGCAGTACTTC
TRBV27,TRBJ1-1,-,-,13,CASSLDTHTEAFF,TGTGCCAGCAGTCTTGACACCCACACTGAAGCTTTCTTT
TRBV5-1,TRBJ2-5,TRBD2,many,17,CASSVSPGAGVLETQYF,TGCGCCAGCAGCGTCTCCCCCGGAGCGGGAGTCTTGGAGACCCAGTACTTC
TRBV20-1,TRBJ1-5,-,few,15,CSASSRRGQGQPQHF,TGCAGTGCTAGTTCTAGGAGAGGGCAGGGTCAGCCCCAGCATTTT